One sample yielded the 26 T cell receptor beta chains listed below, sequenced in a study of Tregs in tolerant kidney transplant recipients. These receptors have no known antigen. Profiled with immunoSEQ multiplex PCR; TCRdb holds only in-frame clones, not every one. The table lists approximately 30,000 clones, 82% of them singletons, with around 2% in the top ten. Sequencing was performed on Tregs from blood cultured with allogeneic cells. Receptor source: a human donor in good health.

The V and J genes are TRBV6-5 and TRBJ2-2, with D maybe TRBD1 (5 bases). The CDR3 sequence is 15 residues long. Trimming removed 7 bases from V and 2 bases from J, with 14 bases in between. Germline-derived CDR1 and CDR2 are MNHEY and SVGAGI. In DNA form, the CDR3 reads TGTGCCAGCACTCACTGGACACTCAACACCGGGGAGCTGTTTTTT. Residues: CASTHWTLNTGELFF.

A word on this clone: One junction end does not reproduce the germline sequence, and a read error may be involved. The CDR3 coding sequence is TGCGCCAGCAGCCCAGGGGACAGGGATAATTCACCCCTCCACTTT. Its translation: CASSPGDRDNSPLHF. The chain joins TRBV11-2 to TRBJ1-6; 9 nucleotides agree with TRBD1. Germline values: CDR1 SGHAT, CDR2 FQNNGV. The CDR3 covers 15 residues.

Here the CDR3 DNA reads TGCGCCAGCAGCGAAGCGGTCTTTTCCTCCTACGAGCAGTACTTC. It specifies CASSEAVFSSYEQYF. The chain employs TRBV4-1 and TRBJ2-7; TRBD2 might be the D (5 bases). The CDR3 spans 15 residues. Trimming left V 5 bases short and J 0 bases short, with 14 bases between. In germline, CDR1 is MGHRA, CDR2 YSYEKL.

This clone has just one count. This sequence joins TRBV7-8 and TRBJ1-2; 9 positions agree with TRBD1. V shed 0 bases and J 3 bases; nucleotides not matched to a gene: 8. The CDR3 length is 17 residues. Germline CDR1 and CDR2: SGHVS and FQNEAQ. As DNA, the CDR3 is TGTGCCAGCAGCTTAGCAGGGACAGGGCGGGCTGACTATGGCTACACCTTC. Its protein product is CASSLAGTGRADYGYTF.

Within the sample, this clone is medium-sized (0.01 to 0.1%). The CDR3 DNA sequence: TGCGCCAGCAGCTTGGCCTTGTTGGGGTACGAGCAGTACTTC. Translating it yields CASSLALLGYEQYF. The V gene is TRBV5-1, the J gene TRBJ2-7; D is unresolved. The CDR3 spans 14 residues. Germline CDR1 is SGHRS and CDR2 is YFSETQ. Trimming left V 0 bases short and J 4 bases short, with 11 bases between.

The rearrangement joins TRBV5-1 to TRBJ2-7; maybe TRBD2 (6 bases). The CDR3 runs to 13 residues. The V end lost 2 bases, the J end lost 7 bases, and 13 bases lay between the germline ends. Germline lookup yields CDR1 SGHRS and CDR2 YFSETQ. CDR3 sequence (DNA): TGCGCCAGCAGCTTTCGGGAGCTGGGAGAGCAGTACTTC. Its translation: CASSFRELGEQYF.

The sample holds a few counts of this clone. The chain links TRBV25-1 to TRBJ1-2, with a weak D call TRBD1 (5 bases). Germline V gives CDR1 MGHDK, CDR2 SYGVNS. CDR3 length equals 13 residues. Between the trimmed V and J ends, which lost 4 bases and 3 bases, there was a span of 9 bases. The CDR3, as DNA: TGTGCCAGCAGTGTGGGGGGGGACTATGGCTACACCTTC. Protein sequence: CASSVGGDYGYTF.

The CDR3 sequence: CASQMQVSYEQYF. Here the CDR3 DNA reads TGTGCCAGCCAAATGCAGGTCTCCTACGAGCAGTACTTC. The chain carries TRBV6-6 and TRBJ2-7; no clear D gene. V lost 8 bases to trimming and J lost 0 bases, with 11 bases between them. The CDR3 contains 13 residues. CDR1 and CDR2 from the germline V gene are MNHNY and SVGAGI (reference sequence).

The chain joins TRBV4-3 to TRBJ2-5; TRBD2 agrees at 11 bases. The CDR3 is made up of 16 amino acids. V shed 4 bases, J shed 6 bases, and the junction held 10 bases outside the gene matches. CDR1 is LGHNA and CDR2 is YSLEER in the germline V gene. Here the CDR3 DNA reads TGCGCCAGCAGCCCAGAGGCTAGCGGGAGGAAGAAGACCCAGTACTTC. Its translation is CASSPEASGRKKTQYF.

This rearrangement joins TRBV5-1 to TRBJ2-2; D ambiguous. The CDR3 consists of 15 residues. With 0 bases removed from V and 7 bases from J, the gap between germline ends came to 13 bases. CDR1 SGHRS and CDR2 YFSETQ come from the germline V gene. The CDR3 region is CASSLAPSHGGELFF. CDR3 nucleotide sequence: TGCGCCAGCAGCTTGGCACCATCCCACGGCGGGGAGCTGTTTTTT.

This rearrangement joins TRBV11-2 to TRBJ2-7; D is perhaps TRBD1 (6 bases). This CDR3 is 14 amino acids long. Per germline, CDR1 SGHAT and CDR2 FQNNGV. Trimming removed 5 bases from V and 0 bases from J, with 11 bases in between. The CDR3 DNA sequence: TGTGCCAGCAGCAAGGGGGACCGCTCCTACGAGCAGTACTTC. It specifies CASSKGDRSYEQYF.

J is TRBJ1-5 and V is TRBV28; D unresolved. V was cut by 4 bases and J by 7 bases, with 8 bases left in between. This CDR3 comprises 12 residues. Germline V gene lookup returns CDR1 MDHEN and CDR2 SYDVKM. The CDR3 protein is CASSSGRQPQHF. CDR3 in DNA: TGTGCCAGCAGTTCGGGGAGGCAGCCCCAGCATTTT.

This clone was recorded a few times. The J gene is TRBJ1-2, the V gene TRBV10-3; D call uncertain. The CDR3 is 12 residues long. Germline assignment: CDR1 ENHRY and CDR2 SYGVKD. Deletions cut 0 bases from V and 8 bases from J, with 7 bases between. CDR3 residues: CAISESGEGYTF. The CDR3 bases are TGTGCCATCAGTGAGTCTGGGGAAGGCTACACCTTC.

The rearrangement joins TRBV6-5 to TRBJ1-3, with D unclear. The germline gives CDR1 MNHEY, CDR2 SVGAGI. V was clipped by 7 bases and J by 8 bases, with 15 bases between them. The CDR3 extends over 13 amino acids. The CDR3 loop is CASTTGHGYTIYF. The CDR3 coding sequence is TGTGCCAGCACCACGGGCCACGGATACACCATATATTTT.

The V and J genes are TRBV28 and TRBJ2-3; 7 bases map to TRBD1. V lost 5 bases and J lost 1; bases outside the gene matches: 3. The CDR3 is made up of 14 amino acids. Germline CDR1 and CDR2: MDHEN and SYDVKM. The CDR3 loop reads CASSPGGGTDTQYF. The DNA of the CDR3 is TGTGCCAGCAGTCCAGGGGGAGGCACAGATACGCAGTATTTT.

This chain uses TRBV5-6 with TRBJ1-1, with 9 bases lining up with TRBD1. The CDR3 spans 15 residues. Germline CDR1 SGHDT, CDR2 YYEEEE. Trimming took 4 bases from V and 3 from J; bases not matched to a gene: 7. The CDR3 nucleotides are TGTGCCAGCAGCCTTTACAGGGGGCATGACACTGAAGCTTTCTTT. The encoded protein is CASSLYRGHDTEAFF.

The CDR3 protein is CASSIDLTGGYNEQFF. The CDR3 coding sequence is TGTGCCAGTAGTATAGATCTGACAGGGGGTTACAATGAGCAGTTCTTC. The rearrangement joins TRBV19 to TRBJ2-1; 9 bases are shared with TRBD1. CDR3 size: 16 residues. CDR1 is LNHDA, CDR2 SQIVND, per germline (reference sequence). The V segment lost 0 bases and the J segment 4 bases; nucleotides outside the gene matches: 4.

This chain connects TRBV11-2 to TRBJ2-7; perhaps TRBD2 as D (5 bases). The V and J ends lost 2 bases and 1 base respectively, with 9 bases between them. CDR1 SGHAT and CDR2 FQNNGV come from the germline V gene. This CDR3 is 14 amino acids long. The CDR3 region is CASSLMGRSYEQYF. The CDR3 coding sequence is TGTGCCAGCAGCTTAATGGGGAGATCCTACGAGCAGTACTTC.

This chain joins TRBV9 and TRBJ2-7; perhaps TRBD2 as D (5 bases). Germline loops: CDR1 SGDLS, CDR2 YYNGEE. The CDR3 loop spans 14 amino acids. Trimming took off 4 bases at V and 1 base at J, with 12 bases between the two ends. CDR3: CASSTSSSSYEQYF. CDR3 sequence (DNA): TGTGCCAGCAGCACATCTAGCTCATCCTACGAGCAGTACTTC.

CDR3 DNA sequence: TGCGCCAGCAGTCCTGGGACAGGAGCTGTAGAAGCTTTCTTT. Translated: CASSPGTGAVEAFF. The genes are TRBV5-1 and TRBJ1-1, with TRBD1 identical over 8 bases. Germline loops: CDR1 SGHRS, CDR2 YFSETQ. This CDR3 is built from 14 residues. Trimming removed 5 bases from V and 8 bases from J; junction bases left unmatched: 11. Complete variable domain (other parts from reference TRBV5-1 and TRBJ1-1): KAGVTQTPRYLIKTRGQQVTLSCSPISGHRSVSWYQQTPGQGLQFLFEYFSETQRNKGNFPGRFSGRQFSNSRSEMNVSTLELGDSALYLCASSPGTGAVEAFFGQGTRLTVV.

This clone has just a few counts. The rearrangement uses TRBV18 and TRBJ2-7; 7 bases match TRBD2. The junction had 8 bases not matched to a gene; V was cut back by 3 bases and J by 3 bases. This CDR3 is 15 amino acids long. Germline loops: CDR1 KGHSH, CDR2 LQKENI. In DNA, the CDR3 is TGTGCCAGCTCACCGGGACTAACAAAGAACTACGAGCAGTACTTC. It is translated as CASSPGLTKNYEQYF.

The chain links TRBV2 to TRBJ1-3; unclear D gene. The CDR3 has 14 residues. V gave up 6 bases and J gave up 0 bases, with 9 bases separating them. CDR1 is SNHLY, CDR2 FYNNEI, per germline. CDR3 DNA: TGTGCCAGCAGACAGCAGAGCTCTGGAAACACCATATATTTT. Amino acids: CASRQQSSGNTIYF.

This chain links TRBV10-3 with TRBJ2-7, with 8 bases aligning to TRBD1. CDR1 and CDR2 from the germline V gene are ENHRY and SYGVKD. V lost 5 bases and J lost 2; bases outside the gene matches: 5. This CDR3 region has 14 residues. Here the CDR3 DNA reads TGTGCCATCAGTCGACAGGGACAGGCCTACGAGCAGTACTTC. Translating gives CAISRQGQAYEQYF.

This chain connects TRBV23-1 to TRBJ1-4; D not resolved. TRBV23-1 is treated as an ORF (open reading frame) with a function not yet certain. The CDR3 covers 16 residues. V was shortened by 0 bases and J by 2 bases, with 10 bases between the two germline ends. The CDR3 here is CASSQSKSDTNEKLFF. Written as DNA, the CDR3 is TGCGCCAGCAGTCAATCGAAATCAGATACTAATGAAAAACTGTTTTTT.

The chain carries TRBV6-6 and TRBJ1-4; D uncertain. With 5 bases removed from V and 10 bases from J, the gap between germline ends came to 8 bases. The CDR3 is 11 amino acids. The germline V gene has CDR1 MNHNY and CDR2 SVGAGI (reference sequence). CDR3 residues: CASSPARKLFF. The CDR3 DNA reads TGTGCCAGCAGTCCTGCGAGAAAACTGTTTTTT.

The V and J genes are TRBV25-1 and TRBJ2-1; TRBD2 matches at 8 bases. The CDR3 totals 16 residues. Germline CDR1 MGHDK, CDR2 SYGVNS. The V gene end was trimmed by 3 bases and the J gene end by 3 bases; junction bases not matched to a gene: 7. This chain's CDR3 is CASSESSGGRYNEQFF. DNA for the CDR3: TGTGCCAGCAGTGAGAGCAGCGGGGGCCGCTACAATGAGCAGTTCTTC. The full variable domain, with the rest looked up from reference TRBV25-1 and TRBJ2-1, is EADIYQTPRYLVIGTGKKITLECSQTMGHDKMYWYQQDPGMELHLIHYSYGVNSTEKGDLSSESTVSRIRTEHFPLTLESARPSHTSQYLCASSESSGGRYNEQFFGPGTRLTVL.